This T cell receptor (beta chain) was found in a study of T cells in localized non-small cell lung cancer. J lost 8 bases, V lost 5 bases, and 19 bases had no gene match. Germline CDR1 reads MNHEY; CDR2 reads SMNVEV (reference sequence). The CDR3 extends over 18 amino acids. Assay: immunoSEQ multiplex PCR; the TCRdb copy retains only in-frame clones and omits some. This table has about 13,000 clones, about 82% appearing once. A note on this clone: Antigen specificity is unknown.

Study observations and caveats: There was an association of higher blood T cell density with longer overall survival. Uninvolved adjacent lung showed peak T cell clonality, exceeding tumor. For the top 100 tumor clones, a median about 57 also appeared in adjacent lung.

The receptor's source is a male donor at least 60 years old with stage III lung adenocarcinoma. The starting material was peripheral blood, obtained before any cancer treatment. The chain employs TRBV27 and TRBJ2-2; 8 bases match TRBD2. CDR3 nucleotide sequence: TGTGCCAGCAGTACCCTTTTAGCGGGATTAGCACCGGGAGGGGAGCTGTTTTTT. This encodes CASSTLLAGLAPGGELFF.